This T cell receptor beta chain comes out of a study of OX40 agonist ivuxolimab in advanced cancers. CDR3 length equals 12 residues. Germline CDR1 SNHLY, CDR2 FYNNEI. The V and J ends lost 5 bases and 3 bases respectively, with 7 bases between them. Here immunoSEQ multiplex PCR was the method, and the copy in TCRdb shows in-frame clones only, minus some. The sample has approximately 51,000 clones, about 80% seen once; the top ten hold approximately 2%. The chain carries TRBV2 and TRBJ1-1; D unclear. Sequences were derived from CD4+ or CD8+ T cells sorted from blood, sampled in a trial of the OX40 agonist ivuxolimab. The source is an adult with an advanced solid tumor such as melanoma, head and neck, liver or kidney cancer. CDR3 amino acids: CASSQDDTEAFF. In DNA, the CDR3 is TGTGCCAGCAGTCAGGATGACACTGAAGCTTTCTTT. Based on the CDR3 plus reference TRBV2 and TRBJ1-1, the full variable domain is EPEVTQTPSHQVTQMGQEVILRCVPISNHLYFYWYRQILGQKVEFLVSFYNNEISEKSEIFDDQFSVERPDGSNFTLKIRSTKLEDSAMYFCASSQDDTEAFFGQGTRLTVV.